The 12 T cell receptor beta chains listed next were all sequenced from one sample in a study of T cell responses to AZD1222 COVID-19 vaccine. The table came from immunoSEQ multiplex PCR; TCRdb's copy has only in-frame clones and leaves some out. The top ten hold roughly 1.3% of the sample, which has approximately 81,000 clones, around 82% seen once. The sequencing used peripheral blood, collected 28 days after the second AZD1222 dose. Receptor source: an adult who received the AZD1222 COVID-19 vaccine.

The rearrangement uses TRBV18 and TRBJ2-1, with 14 positions matching TRBD2. Germline lookup yields CDR1 KGHSH and CDR2 LQKENI. The CDR3 is made up of 21 amino acids. Trimming removed 1 base from V and 0 bases from J; junction bases left unmatched: 11. CDR3 coding DNA: TGTGCCAGCTCACCACTATATCACGGGACTAGCGGGAGCAGCTCCTACAATGAGCAGTTCTTC. This encodes CASSPLYHGTSGSSSYNEQFF.

This chain joins TRBV6-2 or TRBV6-3 and TRBJ2-7; 11 nucleotides agree with TRBD2. Germline CDR1 reads MNHEY; CDR2 reads SVGEGT. J gave up 2 bases and V 6 bases, and 6 bases lay outside the gene matches. The CDR3 has 15 amino acids. The CDR3 spells CASSQGTSGTYEQYF. For the CDR3, the DNA is TGTGCCAGCAGCCAGGGGACTAGCGGTACCTACGAGCAGTACTTC.

J is TRBJ1-5 and V is TRBV2; D unclear. The CDR3 totals 15 residues. V was trimmed by 2 bases and J by 0 bases, leaving 8 bases between them. Germline CDR1 reads SNHLY; CDR2 reads FYNNEI. The CDR3 sequence: CASSEIRTSNQPQHF. Written as DNA, the CDR3 is TGTGCCAGCAGTGAAATTCGGACTAGCAATCAGCCCCAGCATTTT.

V and J are TRBV7-2 and TRBJ2-2, with a possible D match to TRBD1 (6 bases). This CDR3 has 14 amino acids. The V end lost 3 bases, the J end lost 4 bases, and 9 bases lay between the germline ends. Germline V lookup: CDR1 SGHTA, CDR2 FQGNSA. The CDR3 protein is CASSFRTVTGELFF. CDR3 in DNA: TGTGCCAGCAGCTTTAGGACAGTCACCGGGGAGCTGTTTTTT.

The gene calls are TRBV2 and TRBJ2-5; the match to TRBD2 covers 8 bases. The J segment lost 0 bases and the V segment lost 5 bases, leaving 5 bases of the junction unmatched. The CDR3 length is 15 residues. Germline CDR1 and CDR2: SNHLY and FYNNEI. This CDR3 reads CASSRLSGNQETQYF. The CDR3 DNA reads as TGTGCCAGCAGTCGGCTTAGCGGGAACCAAGAGACCCAGTACTTC. Using reference TRBV2 and TRBJ2-5 for the parts outside the CDR3, the full variable domain is EPEVTQTPSHQVTQMGQEVILRCVPISNHLYFYWYRQILGQKVEFLVSFYNNEISEKSEIFDDQFSVERPDGSNFTLKIRSTKLEDSAMYFCASSRLSGNQETQYFGPGTRLLVL.

V usage is TRBV29-1 and J usage is TRBJ1-1, with 9 bases identical to TRBD1. From germline, CDR1 is SQVTM and CDR2 ANQGSEA. This CDR3 contains 14 residues. This CDR3 is CSARQGERLAEAFF. CDR3 sequence (DNA): TGCAGTGCACGACAGGGGGAACGGTTAGCTGAAGCTTTCTTT.

This clone showed up just a few times. The V and J genes are TRBV11-2 and TRBJ2-1; maybe TRBD2 (6 bases). CDR1 is SGHAT and CDR2 is FQNNGV in the germline V gene. This CDR3 has 19 residues. With 2 bases removed from V and 8 bases from J, the gap between germline ends came to 28 bases. The CDR3 nucleotides are TGTGCCAGCAGCTTAAGTCCCGCTTTGAGCGTTCGGAGGGGCCATGAGCAGTTCTTC. It is translated as CASSLSPALSVRRGHEQFF.

The J gene is TRBJ1-4, the V gene TRBV7-9; D unresolved. There are 14 residues in the CDR3. V was cut by 3 bases and J by 5 bases, with 10 bases left in between. Germline values: CDR1 SEHNR, CDR2 FQNEAQ (reference sequence). The CDR3: CASSFDPGNEKLFF. The CDR3 DNA reads TGTGCCAGCAGCTTCGACCCCGGGAATGAAAAACTGTTTTTT.

The rearrangement links TRBV6-1 to TRBJ2-7, with D perhaps matching TRBD1 (5 bases). CDR1 and CDR2 from the germline V gene are MNHNS and SASEGT. There are 12 residues in the CDR3. Deletions cut 2 bases from V and 11 bases from J, with 13 bases between. The CDR3 DNA follows: TGTGCCAGCAGTGAAAGGTGGGGCGTGGAGTACTTC. It translates to CASSERWGVEYF.

For the CDR3, the DNA is TGTGCCAGCAGCTTGGAGGGCTCTGGGGCCAACGTCCTGACTTTC. This translates into CASSLEGSGANVLTF. This chain uses TRBV5-4 with TRBJ2-6; D unclear. This CDR3 has 15 residues. Trimming shortened V by 0 bases and J by 0 bases, and 4 bases separated the two germline ends. Per the germline V gene, CDR1 is SGHNT and CDR2 is YYREEE (reference sequence).

The V and J genes are TRBV5-8 and TRBJ2-6; D unresolved. V lost 1 base and J lost 0, with 5 bases in between. The CDR3 length is 15 residues. Germline V gene data show CDR1 as SGHTS and CDR2 as YDEGEE. DNA of the CDR3: TGTGCCAGCAGCTTGTGGGGCTCTGGGGCCAACGTCCTGACTTTC. This sequence encodes CASSLWGSGANVLTF.

The chain has TRBV6-5 and TRBJ1-5; D might be TRBD1 (5 bases). Germline CDR1 MNHEY, CDR2 SVGAGI. Trimming pared 8 bases from V and 3 bases from J, leaving 14 bases between. The CDR3 is made up of 14 amino acids. The CDR3 region has the DNA TGTGCCAGCGCGTGGGGGGTAGACAATCAGCCCCAGCATTTT. Translated, it gives CASAWGVDNQPQHF.